One sample yielded the 25 T cell receptor beta chains listed below, sequenced in a study of blood T cell repertoires in COVID-19. Some clones are missing from TCRdb's copy, which holds only in-frame ones; the method was immunoSEQ multiplex PCR. The table records tens of thousands of clones, roughly 87% of them present only once. What was sequenced was peripheral blood. These receptors were taken from a woman between 50 and 59 years old with active or convalescent COVID-19.

The rearrangement joins TRBV5-5 to TRBJ2-2; 8 bases are shared with TRBD1. Germline lookup yields CDR1 SGHKS and CDR2 YYEKEE (reference sequence). The ends lost 4 bases at V and 0 bases at J; junction bases unmatched: 2. This CDR3 has 15 residues. CDR3 nucleotide sequence: TGTGCCAGCAGCAAACAGGGGGCGAACACCGGGGAGCTGTTTTTT. Encoded protein: CASSKQGANTGELFF.

The J gene is TRBJ2-2, the V gene TRBV4-2; no clear D gene. The CDR3 has 14 amino acids. CDR1 is LGHNA and CDR2 is YNFKEQ in the germline V gene. The V and J ends lost 1 base and 8 bases respectively, with 11 bases between them. The CDR3 region has the DNA TGTGCCAGCAGCCAAGGCATCGAGGAGGGGGAGCTGTTTTTT. As protein: CASSQGIEEGELFF.

This chain connects TRBV5-1 to TRBJ1-4, with D maybe TRBD1 (6 bases). The germline CDR1 and CDR2 sequences are SGHRS and YFSETQ. V dropped 3 bases and J dropped 7 bases, with 13 bases sitting between them. The CDR3 covers 14 residues. The CDR3 protein is CASSSQGRGEKLFF. The CDR3 nucleotides read TGCGCCAGCAGCTCCCAGGGGAGAGGTGAAAAACTGTTTTTT.

The table lists this clone with a count of one. This rearrangement joins TRBV5-1 to TRBJ1-2, with D uncertain. Germline CDR1 is SGHRS and CDR2 is YFSETQ. Trimming took off 2 bases at V and 1 base at J, with 6 bases between the two ends. The CDR3 loop spans 13 amino acids. The CDR3 nucleotides read TGCGCCAGCAGCTTCGGGGATAACTATGGCTACACCTTC. This gives the protein CASSFGDNYGYTF. Supplemented by reference TRBV5-1 and TRBJ1-2, the full variable domain reads KAGVTQTPRYLIKTRGQQVTLSCSPISGHRSVSWYQQTPGQGLQFLFEYFSETQRNKGNFPGRFSGRQFSNSRSEMNVSTLELGDSALYLCASSFGDNYGYTFGSGTRLTVV.

This clone was detected only a few times. This rearrangement joins TRBV6-2 or TRBV6-3 to TRBJ1-1; D is ambiguous. This CDR3 has 16 residues. Germline loops: CDR1 MNHEY, CDR2 SVGEGT. Trimming pared 2 bases from V and 3 bases from J, leaving 16 bases between. The CDR3 spells CASSYTSSGADTEAFF. For the CDR3, the DNA is TGTGCCAGCAGTTACACGAGTTCGGGTGCGGACACTGAAGCTTTCTTT.

The rearrangement uses TRBV7-9 and TRBJ1-5; D may be TRBD1 (6 bases). The CDR3 totals 16 residues. CDR1 and CDR2 (germline): SEHNR, FQNEAQ (reference sequence). The V end was cut by 5 bases, the J end by 3 bases, with 17 bases between. The CDR3 sequence: CASSAEEGGYNQPQHF. The CDR3 nucleotides are TGTGCCAGCAGCGCGGAAGAGGGGGGGTACAATCAGCCCCAGCATTTT.

The V gene is TRBV19, the J gene TRBJ1-2, with 11 bases matching TRBD1. The CDR3 runs 14 residues. V dropped 8 bases and J dropped 5; count of bases not matched to a gene: 7. The germline V gene encodes CDR1 LNHDA and CDR2 SQIVND (reference sequence). The CDR3 reads CASSRDRGFYGYTF. As DNA, the CDR3 is TGTGCCAGTTCCCGGGACAGGGGGTTTTATGGCTACACCTTC.

V and J are TRBV24-1 and TRBJ2-1; D is perhaps TRBD1 (6 bases). The CDR3 loop spans 13 amino acids. CDR1 is KGHDR and CDR2 is SFDVKD in the germline V gene. V lost 6 bases and J lost 8, with 13 bases in between. The CDR3 region is CATSSSWGHEQFF. The CDR3 coding sequence is TGTGCCACCAGTAGTTCTTGGGGGCATGAGCAGTTCTTC.

The chain recombines TRBV5-6 with TRBJ1-6, with 11 bases matching TRBD1. V lost 3 bases to trimming and J lost 0 bases; unmatched junction nucleotides: 2. The CDR3 is 17 amino acids. From germline, CDR1 is SGHDT and CDR2 YYEEEE. CDR3 protein: CASSWGTGGSYNSPLHF. The CDR3, as DNA: TGTGCCAGCAGCTGGGGGACAGGGGGCTCCTATAATTCACCCCTCCACTTT.

This clone was seen more than once but under ten times. The chain combines TRBV19 with TRBJ2-3; 11 nucleotides align to TRBD2. CDR1 and CDR2 from the germline V gene are LNHDA and SQIVND (reference sequence). V lost 8 bases to trimming and J lost 9 bases; unmatched junction nucleotides: 13. The CDR3 consists of 15 residues. For the CDR3, the DNA is TGTGCCAGTGGGATCCTAGCGGGGGGTATGCAGACGCAGTATTTT. Protein: CASGILAGGMQTQYF.

The CDR3 region is CASSQGGGQGEQFF. The DNA of the CDR3 is TGTGCCAGCAGCCAAGGCGGGGGGCAGGGTGAGCAGTTCTTC. This chain links TRBV3-1 (or the pseudogene TRBV3-2) with TRBJ2-1; 8 nucleotides match TRBD2. Germline CDR1 LGHDT, CDR2 YNNKEL (reference sequence). Trimming cost V 1 base and J 9 bases; bases outside gene matches: 5. CDR3 size: 14 residues.

The V call is TRBV27, the J call TRBJ1-2; 10 bases match TRBD1. The ends lost 7 bases at V and 8 bases at J; junction bases unmatched: 16. The length of the CDR3 is 16 residues. Looked up from germline, CDR1 is MNHEY and CDR2 is SMNVEV (reference sequence). In DNA, the CDR3 is TGTGCCAGCACTAATTCCGGGACAGGGGCTTATGGAGGCTACACCTTC. Encoded protein: CASTNSGTGAYGGYTF.

The CDR3 DNA sequence: TGTGCCAGCAGTTCGGGGACAGGGGGTGAAGCTTTCTTT. Translation gives CASSSGTGGEAFF. The V gene is TRBV27, the J gene TRBJ1-1, with 11 bases identical to TRBD1. Germline assignment: CDR1 MNHEY and CDR2 SMNVEV (reference sequence). The V gene end was trimmed by 4 bases and the J gene end by 7 bases; junction bases not matched to a gene: 2. This CDR3 is 13 amino acids long.

The chain employs TRBV5-6 and TRBJ2-1, with D unclear. Trimming stripped 1 base from V and 3 bases from J, with 5 bases between. This CDR3 contains 13 residues. CDR1 and CDR2 (germline): SGHDT, YYEEEE. In DNA, the CDR3 is TGTGCCAGCAGCTTGAACTTCTACAATGAGCAGTTCTTC. Its protein product is CASSLNFYNEQFF.

This rearrangement joins TRBV15 to TRBJ2-5; no definite D call. Germline values: CDR1 LNHNV, CDR2 YYDKDF (reference sequence). The V end was cut by 1 base, the J end by 1 base, with 13 bases between. The CDR3 loop spans 16 amino acids. The CDR3 reads CATSRGYEPGQETQYF. In DNA form, the CDR3 reads TGTGCCACCAGCAGAGGGTACGAGCCAGGCCAAGAGACCCAGTACTTC.

The genes are TRBV27 and TRBJ1-2; no reliable D call. The CDR3 loop spans 13 amino acids. Germline assignment: CDR1 MNHEY and CDR2 SMNVEV (reference sequence). Trimming took off 5 bases at V and 5 bases at J, with 12 bases between the two ends. The CDR3 sequence: CASSPNNRYGYTF. The CDR3 DNA is TGTGCCAGCAGTCCAAATAATAGATATGGCTACACCTTC.

The J gene is TRBJ1-2, the V gene TRBV5-4; 7 bases fit TRBD1. Unmatched junction bases numbered 7, after V lost 4 bases and J lost 7 bases. Germline CDR1 SGHNT, CDR2 YYREEE (reference sequence). This CDR3 has 13 residues. The chain's CDR3 is CASSRQGESGYTF. For the CDR3, the DNA is TGTGCCAGCAGCCGACAGGGAGAGAGTGGCTACACCTTC.

The chain couples TRBV7-2 to TRBJ2-1, with 7 bases aligning to TRBD2. J was trimmed by 7 bases and V by 5 bases; bases with no gene match: 8. Germline-derived CDR1 and CDR2 are SGHTA and FQGNSA. CDR3 size: 14 residues. Written as DNA, the CDR3 is TGTGCCAGCAGCCAGCAACGGGGGGTAAATGAGCAGTTCTTC. It is translated as CASSQQRGVNEQFF.

The chain is built from TRBV4-2 and TRBJ2-7, with TRBD2 matching over 7 bases. The J segment lost 1 base and the V segment lost 0 bases, leaving 6 bases of the junction unmatched. The length of the CDR3 is 16 residues. The germline V gene has CDR1 LGHNA and CDR2 YNFKEQ. CDR3 sequence reads: CASSQEGSGGSYEQYF. In DNA, the CDR3 is TGTGCCAGCAGCCAAGAGGGGTCGGGGGGATCCTACGAGCAGTACTTC.

This clone showed up just once. The chain recombines TRBV5-1 with TRBJ1-4, with TRBD1 identical over 7 bases. The length of the CDR3 is 15 residues. V shed 0 bases, J shed 3 bases, and the junction held 2 bases outside the gene matches. The V gene's germline CDR1 is SGHRS and CDR2 YFSETQ. The CDR3 DNA sequence: TGCGCCAGCAGCTTGGTACAGGGGTCTAATGAAAAACTGTTTTTT. This gives the protein CASSLVQGSNEKLFF.

V usage is TRBV2 and J usage is TRBJ2-3; 8 bases are a match to TRBD2. The germline CDR1 and CDR2 sequences are SNHLY and FYNNEI. The CDR3 is 16 residues long. The ends lost 3 bases at V and 2 bases at J; junction bases unmatched: 7. The CDR3 sequence: CASSEFRGGTTDTQYF. CDR3 nucleotide sequence: TGTGCCAGCAGTGAGTTTCGGGGGGGGACCACAGATACGCAGTATTTT.

The chain carries TRBV3-1 (or the pseudogene TRBV3-2) and TRBJ2-5, with a possible D match to TRBD2 (5 bases). The CDR3 length is 12 residues. Germline CDR1 reads LGHDT; CDR2 reads YNNKEL (reference sequence). The germline V and J ends were trimmed by 1 base and 7 bases, with 7 bases remaining between them. The CDR3 DNA follows: TGTGCCAGCAGCCAAGTAGGAGGGACCCAGTACTTC. Translation: CASSQVGGTQYF.

V and J are TRBV5-1 and TRBJ2-1; D might be TRBD2 (6 bases). Germline lookup yields CDR1 SGHRS and CDR2 YFSETQ. Trimming pared 4 bases from V and 6 bases from J, leaving 14 bases between. CDR3 length equals 14 residues. The CDR3: CASSRAGRLNEQFF. The CDR3 bases are TGCGCCAGCAGCCGGGCGGGAAGGCTCAATGAGCAGTTCTTC.

CDR3 DNA: TGTGCCAGTAGCTCACGGGAGGAAGGGGGCACCGGGGAGCTGTTTTTT. It specifies CASSSREEGGTGELFF. The V and J genes are TRBV19 and TRBJ2-2, with a possible D match to TRBD2 (7 bases). The V end was cut by 6 bases, the J end by 4 bases, with 18 bases between. The CDR3 runs 16 residues. From germline, CDR1 is LNHDA and CDR2 SQIVND (reference sequence).

This sequence joins TRBV4-3 and TRBJ2-1; 9 nucleotides align to TRBD1. Trimming took 6 bases from V and 4 from J; bases not matched to a gene: 4. This CDR3 comprises 14 residues. Germline CDR1 and CDR2: LGHNA and YSLEER. CDR3 nucleotide sequence: TGCGCCAGCAGTCCCGGGACAGGGTACAATGAGCAGTTCTTC. Translating it yields CASSPGTGYNEQFF.